The 20 T cell receptor beta chains reported below all come from one sample, sequenced in a study of blood T cell repertoires in COVID-19. Generated by immunoSEQ multiplex PCR, the TCRdb table keeps only in-frame clones and is missing some. The repertoire holds 440,000 or so clones, with 70% to 90% as singletons. Sequencing input: peripheral blood. The receptors come from a woman aged 40 to 55 with COVID-19, enrolled during active disease.

V gene TRBV9 combines with J gene TRBJ1-1; possible D gene TRBD1, 5 bases. The germline gives CDR1 SGDLS, CDR2 YYNGEE. This CDR3 spans 13 amino acids. V was shortened by 4 bases and J by 5 bases, with 12 bases between the two germline ends. For the CDR3, the DNA is TGTGCCAGCAGCTCAAGACAGATGACTGAAGCTTTCTTT. It is translated as CASSSRQMTEAFF.

The V call is TRBV6-5, the J call TRBJ2-7; D possibly corresponds to TRBD1 (5 bases). CDR1 and CDR2 from the germline V gene are MNHEY and SVGAGI. The CDR3 contains 12 residues. Trimming removed 7 bases at V and 5 bases at J, with 12 bases between. DNA of the CDR3: TGTGCCAGCATGAGCAGGGTCAACGAGCAGTACTTC. Protein product: CASMSRVNEQYF.

This clone was observed a single time. The genes are TRBV28 and TRBJ1-4; D is perhaps TRBD1 (5 bases). Germline V lookup: CDR1 MDHEN, CDR2 SYDVKM. This CDR3 is built from 17 residues. V was clipped by 5 bases and J by 0 bases, with 16 bases between them. The CDR3 is CASSGFTGVATNEKLFF. In nucleotides, the CDR3 is TGTGCCAGCAGTGGGTTTACAGGCGTTGCAACTAATGAAAAACTGTTTTTT.

This rearrangement joins TRBV19 to TRBJ2-7; 8 bases are a match to TRBD1. The CDR3 is 16 residues long. Trimming at V came to 5 bases and at J to 0 bases, leaving 9 bases not matched to a gene. CDR1 and CDR2 from the germline V gene are LNHDA and SQIVND (reference sequence). The CDR3, as DNA: TGTGCCAGTAGTTTCCAGACAGGGGCCAGCTCCTACGAGCAGTACTTC. It translates to CASSFQTGASSYEQYF. The whole variable domain, remainder taken from reference TRBV19 and TRBJ2-7, is DGGITQSPKYLFRKEGQNVTLSCEQNLNHDAMYWYRQDPGQGLRLIYYSQIVNDFQKGDIAEGYSVSREKKESFPLTVTSAQKNPTAFYLCASSFQTGASSYEQYFGPGTRLTVT.

V usage is TRBV28 and J usage is TRBJ1-6; the match to TRBD1 covers 9 bases. The germline V gene has CDR1 MDHEN and CDR2 SYDVKM. The CDR3 is 17 residues long. V lost 5 bases to trimming and J lost 7 bases; unmatched junction nucleotides: 12. Written as DNA, the CDR3 is TGTGCCAGCAGTCTACCCTCTAGGGACAGGGCCAATTCACCCCTCCACTTT. Protein: CASSLPSRDRANSPLHF.

V gene TRBV2 combines with J gene TRBJ1-6; 7 positions match TRBD1. The length of the CDR3 is 13 residues. Germline CDR1 SNHLY, CDR2 FYNNEI. V trimming: 4 bases; J trimming: 16 bases; junction bases outside the gene matches: 10. CDR3 amino acids: CASSGTGIRGLHF. The CDR3 nucleotides are TGTGCCAGCAGTGGGACAGGAATTAGGGGGCTCCACTTT.

The CDR3 coding sequence is TGTGCCAGCAGCAAGCGGCTAGCTAGCACAGATACGCAGTATTTT. This translates into CASSKRLASTDTQYF. The chain carries TRBV4-2 and TRBJ2-3; D may be TRBD2 (5 bases). Germline V CDR1 and CDR2: LGHNA, YNFKEQ. This CDR3 region has 15 residues. Trimming took off 5 bases at V and 0 bases at J, with 12 bases between the two ends.

This rearrangement joins TRBV19 to TRBJ2-2; the match to TRBD1 covers 8 bases. Per germline, CDR1 LNHDA and CDR2 SQIVND (reference sequence). The CDR3 spans 16 residues. Unmatched junction bases numbered 13, after V lost 7 bases and J lost 6 bases. The DNA for the CDR3 is TGTGCCAGTATCCTAGGACAGGGAAGTTCCGCCGGGGAGCTGTTTTTT. Protein sequence: CASILGQGSSAGELFF.

The V call is TRBV3-1 (or the pseudogene TRBV3-2), the J call TRBJ1-6, with TRBD1 as a possible D gene (5 bases). CDR1 and CDR2 (germline): LGHDT, YNNKEL (reference sequence). This CDR3 comprises 16 residues. Trimming removed 5 bases from V and 10 bases from J, with 21 bases in between. Here the CDR3 DNA reads TGTGCCAGCAGCGCTCACCGACAGTCCACCCACTCACCCCTCCACTTT. It encodes CASSAHRQSTHSPLHF.

The V call is TRBV9, the J call TRBJ2-5; D remains ambiguous. CDR1 is SGDLS and CDR2 is YYNGEE in the germline V gene. Trimming took off 3 bases at V and 5 bases at J, with 8 bases between the two ends. The CDR3 length is 12 residues. CDR3 DNA: TGTGCCAGCAGCGCATTCGGTGAGACCCAGTACTTC. Residues: CASSAFGETQYF.

V and J are TRBV2 and TRBJ1-2; D gene unclear. Germline CDR1 and CDR2: SNHLY and FYNNEI. Trimming left V 7 bases short and J 4 bases short, with 13 bases between. The CDR3 is 13 amino acids. CDR3 sequence reads: CASIALSLYGYTF. The CDR3 region has the DNA TGTGCCAGCATAGCCCTCAGCCTCTATGGCTACACCTTC. Using reference TRBV2 and TRBJ1-2 for the parts outside the CDR3, the full variable domain is EPEVTQTPSHQVTQMGQEVILRCVPISNHLYFYWYRQILGQKVEFLVSFYNNEISEKSEIFDDQFSVERPDGSNFTLKIRSTKLEDSAMYFCASIALSLYGYTFGSGTRLTVV.

This chain connects TRBV14 to TRBJ2-3, with a tentative D call TRBD1 (6 bases). From germline, CDR1 is SGHDN and CDR2 FVKESK. V lost 3 bases, J lost 4 bases, and 17 bases lay in between. The CDR3 loop spans 16 amino acids. The CDR3 sequence: CASSHRGRGGADTQYF. In nucleotides, the CDR3 is TGTGCCAGCAGCCATCGGGGCAGGGGTGGCGCAGATACGCAGTATTTT.

The rearrangement uses TRBV9 and TRBJ2-3; tentative D call: TRBD2 (5 bases). Trimming removed 0 bases from V and 3 bases from J, with 14 bases in between. The germline gives CDR1 SGDLS, CDR2 YYNGEE. This CDR3 has 16 amino acids. The CDR3 loop reads CASSVGPPGKTDTQYF. Written as DNA, the CDR3 is TGTGCCAGCAGCGTAGGACCCCCGGGGAAAACAGATACGCAGTATTTT.

CDR3 amino acids: CASSPRTGDYEQYF. DNA for the CDR3: TGTGCCAGCAGCCCACGGACAGGGGACTACGAGCAGTACTTC. The rearrangement uses TRBV9 and TRBJ2-7; 9 bases map to TRBD1. The CDR3 runs to 14 residues. Germline V gene sequence: CDR1 SGDLS, CDR2 YYNGEE. Losses at the gene ends were 4 bases for V and 3 bases for J; bases not matched to a gene: 5.

This clone was counted between two and nine times. The gene calls are TRBV27 and TRBJ2-7, with 9 bases lining up with TRBD1. The CDR3 is 16 amino acids. The ends lost 8 bases at V and 3 bases at J; junction bases unmatched: 14. Germline lookup yields CDR1 MNHEY and CDR2 SMNVEV (reference sequence). CDR3 coding DNA: TGTGCCAGCCGCCCCTCACAGGGGGCCAAAGTCTACGAGCAGTACTTC. It encodes CASRPSQGAKVYEQYF.

J is TRBJ2-2 and V is TRBV5-6, with TRBD2 matching over 12 bases. Germline V gene data show CDR1 as SGHDT and CDR2 as YYEEEE. This CDR3 has 15 residues. The ends lost 5 bases at V and 6 bases at J; junction bases unmatched: 5. DNA of the CDR3: TGTGCCAGCAGTAGACTAGCGGGAGTGGCCGGGGAGCTGTTTTTT. This gives the protein CASSRLAGVAGELFF.

This clone was counted a few times. This chain joins TRBV6-4 and TRBJ1-2, with a tentative D call TRBD1 (5 bases). This CDR3 is 12 amino acids long. In germline, CDR1 is MRHNA, CDR2 SNTAGT. Trimming took off 2 bases at V and 6 bases at J, with 7 bases between the two ends. CDR3 amino acids: CASSDGRDGYTF. The CDR3 DNA reads TGTGCCAGCAGTGACGGCAGGGATGGCTACACCTTC.

This clone was observed a few times. This chain links TRBV19 with TRBJ2-2; 8 bases are shared with TRBD1. Germline trimming cut 7 bases from V and 4 bases from J; bases unmatched to any gene: 5. CDR1 and CDR2 (germline): LNHDA, SQIVND (reference sequence). CDR3 size: 14 residues. The CDR3: CASIPGGATGELFF. The CDR3 DNA follows: TGTGCCAGTATCCCAGGGGGCGCCACCGGGGAGCTGTTTTTT.

This chain links TRBV19 with TRBJ1-2, with 12 nucleotides matching TRBD1. This CDR3 has 14 amino acids. Germline V CDR1 and CDR2: LNHDA, SQIVND (reference sequence). J was trimmed by 8 bases and V by 3 bases; bases with no gene match: 4. CDR3 nucleotides: TGTGCCAGTAGTATCCCCGGGACAGGGGGCGGCTACACCTTC. Translating gives CASSIPGTGGGYTF.

The chain employs TRBV14 and TRBJ2-1; 7 nucleotides agree with TRBD2. V shed 1 base and J 5 bases; nucleotides not matched to a gene: 14. In germline, CDR1 is SGHDN, CDR2 FVKESK. CDR3 length: 18 residues. As DNA, the CDR3 is TGTGCCAGCAGCCAAGTTAAGGGTAGCGGGCTTCCCCACAATGAGCAGTTCTTC. Translated, it gives CASSQVKGSGLPHNEQFF.